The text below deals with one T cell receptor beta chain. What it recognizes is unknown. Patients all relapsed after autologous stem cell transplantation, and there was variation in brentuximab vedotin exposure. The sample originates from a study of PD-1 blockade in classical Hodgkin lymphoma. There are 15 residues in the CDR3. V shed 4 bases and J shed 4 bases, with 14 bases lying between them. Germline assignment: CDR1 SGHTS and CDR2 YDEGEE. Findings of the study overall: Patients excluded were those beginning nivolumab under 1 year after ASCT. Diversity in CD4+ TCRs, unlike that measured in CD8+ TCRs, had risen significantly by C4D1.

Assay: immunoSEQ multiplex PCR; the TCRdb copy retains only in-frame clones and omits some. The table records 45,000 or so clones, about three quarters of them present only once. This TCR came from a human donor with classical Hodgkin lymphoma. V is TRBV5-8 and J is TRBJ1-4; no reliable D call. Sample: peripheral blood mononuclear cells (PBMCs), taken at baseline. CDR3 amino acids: CASSPSDGSNEKLFF. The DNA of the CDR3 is TGTGCCAGCAGCCCATCCGACGGCAGTAATGAAAAACTGTTTTTT.